What follows is one TCR beta chain and its context. This clone's antigen is unknown. No base quality values were provided; no much bigger clone lies one nucleotide off. The data belong to a study of OX40 agonist ivuxolimab in advanced cancers. Study-wide context: Ivuxolimab was an agonistic, fully human IgG2 monoclonal antibody directed against OX40 (CD134), a costimulatory receptor. Intravenous ivuxolimab was administered to patients every 2 weeks at six dose levels: 0.01, 0.1, 0.3, 1.5, 3 and 10 mg/kg. Of the approximately 53 patients in dose escalation, about 20 had hepatocellular carcinoma, roughly 15 had melanoma, 9 had renal cell carcinoma and 9 had head and neck cancer. A male proportion of around 80% and a mean age of 60 years, ranging from 23 to 79, were recorded for the dose-escalation cohort. Prior anti-PD-1, anti-PD-L1 or anti-CTLA-4 therapy was permitted, and approximately 39% of dose-escalation patients had received checkpoint inhibitors. Three dose-escalation patients achieved partial responses, one with hepatocellular carcinoma and two with cutaneous melanoma. Peripheral TCRbeta sequencing was intended to test whether TCR sequence diversity was altered and clonal T-cell expansion was caused by ivuxolimab. The paper reports the monotherapy dose-escalation portion (N of about 50 patients) of the phase I ivuxolimab trial.

Patients with a history of autoimmune disease or receiving systemic immunosuppression were excluded from the trial. Peripheral blood for TCR sequencing was collected from all dose cohorts at baseline, on cycle 4 day 1, and on cycle 7 day 1. The samples were taken from a phase I, first-in-human, multicenter, open-label dose-escalation trial of ivuxolimab. Adults with locally advanced or metastatic melanoma, renal cell carcinoma, hepatocellular carcinoma or head and neck squamous cell carcinoma were enrolled in the trial. Before TCR sequencing, CD4+ T cells and CD8+ T cells from peripheral blood were sorted into separate populations. Genomic DNA was extracted from sorted cells for sequencing of the TCRbeta CDR3 region. The immunoSEQ Assay was used for sequencing of TCRbeta CDR3 regions. The table was pulled from immuneACCESS by TCRdb, which kept in-frame rearrangements only. Such tables lose some clones; where checked, under half of the loss comes from unresolved V genes, and the rest has no known cause. The sample yields just under 65,000 clones; just over 85% were counted once. The biggest ten clones account for over 1% of the sample.

Reading from cysteine to phenylalanine, the CDR3 counts 15 amino acids. Only the CDR3 part of the read is kept: 45 bases, read in frame from the first base. Relative to germline, V is missing 7 bases and J is missing 2 bases, with 10 bases of the junction outside any gene match. Looking up the germline V gene (reference sequence) yields CDR1 MNHNY and CDR2 SVGAGI. Results the study describes overall, beyond this receptor: Clonal expansion of both CD4+ and CD8+ blood T cells was observed from baseline to week 6 at doses 0.1 to 3.0 mg/kg. The antigen specificity of the clonally expanded peripheral T cells was not determined. Low levels of normalized T-cell clonal expansion were also shown by some nonresponding patients. Partial responders in the 0.1-3.0 mg/kg groups had among the lowest normalized peripheral clonal expansion, especially among CD8+ T cells. After ivuxolimab, CD8+ T cells had more expanded clones than CD4+ T cells on average.

The TCR comes from an adult with an advanced solid tumor such as melanoma, head and neck, liver or kidney cancer. Source: CD4+ or CD8+ T cells sorted from blood, taken in a trial of the OX40 agonist ivuxolimab. The chain was built from TRBV6-6 and TRBJ2-5; TRBD2 fits 7 bases in the junction. CDR3 protein: CASKGGTGGQETQYF. The sequenced DNA: TGTGCCAGCAAGGGAGGGACGGGAGGACAAGAGACCCAGTACTTC.